This TCR beta chain was sequenced during a study of blood T cell repertoires in COVID-19. Overall study: From T cells, B-cell-depleted T cells, or PBMCs came the material, which was cDNA or gDNA.

Only in-frame clones appear in the TCRdb table, and some are missing; sequencing was by immunoSEQ multiplex PCR. The sample has approximately 200,000 clones, about 80% seen once. The CDR3 is 15 residues long. Trimming took off 5 bases at V and 6 bases at J, with 21 bases between the two ends. Germline CDR1 and CDR2: SGHRS and YFSETQ. Sequenced input: peripheral blood. This chain uses TRBV5-1 with TRBJ2-7; tentative D call: TRBD2 (6 bases). The receptor comes from a woman aged 25 to 45 who had recovered from COVID-19. DNA of the CDR3: TGCGCCAGCAGACAACTGGGGGGAGAGGGAGGCGAGCAGTACTTC. Protein product: CASRQLGGEGGEQYF.